Following are 15 T cell receptor beta chains from one sample sequenced in a study of identical twins. TCRdb reanalysed the 5' RACE reads using MiXCR and keeps one entry per CDR3 protein. The table lists about 520,000 distinct CDR3 sequences, about 20% of them singletons. These data were also reused for a study on T cells expressing NK-cell markers.

Sequenced sample: CD4+ T cells sorted from blood. These receptors came from a woman aged 18-30 years in good health.

This chain joins TRBV7-2 and TRBJ2-4; D uncertain. CDR1 and CDR2 (germline): SGHTA, FQGNSA. The CDR3 contains 16 residues. Trimming took 5 bases from V and 0 from J, leaving 14 bases between them. The chain's CDR3 is CASSLGPVLAKNIQYF. In nucleotides, the CDR3 is TGTGCCAGCAGCCTAGGACCGGTCCTAGCCAAAAACATTCAGTACTTC.

This chain uses TRBV11-3 with TRBJ2-1; tentatively, D is TRBD2 (6 bases). Trimming shortened V by 3 bases and J by 9 bases, and 15 bases separated the two germline ends. The CDR3 consists of 14 residues. Germline assignment: CDR1 SGHNT and CDR2 YENEEA. In DNA form, the CDR3 reads TGTGCCAGCAGCTTTAGTCGGCTGGGGGGTGAGCAGTTCTTC. It yields the protein CASSFSRLGGEQFF. Full variable domain (remainder filled in from reference TRBV11-3 and TRBJ2-1): EAGVVQSPRYKIIEKKQPVAFWCNPISGHNTLYWYLQNLGQGPELLIRYENEEAVDDSQLPKDRFSAERLKGVDSTLKIQPAELGDSAVYLCASSFSRLGGEQFFGPGTRLTVL.

This clonotype was detected a few times. A much more abundant neighbour one base away suggests this may be a read error. The CDR3 is CASSLSEKLFF. The CDR3 DNA reads as TGTGCCAGCAGCTTAAGTGAAAAACTGTTTTTT. J is TRBJ1-4 and V is TRBV7-9, with D unclear. V was pared by 2 bases and J by 7 bases, with 2 bases between. This CDR3 contains 11 residues. Germline assignment: CDR1 SEHNR and CDR2 FQNEAQ (reference sequence).

This clonotype was observed a few times. V gene TRBV12-3 or TRBV12-4 combines with J gene TRBJ2-7; no firm D call. The V end lost 1 base, the J end lost 7 bases, and 5 bases lay between the germline ends. The CDR3 runs 11 residues. CDR3 coding DNA: TGTGCCAGCAGTTTAGGAGCTGAGCAGTACTTC. Protein sequence: CASSLGAEQYF.

V usage is TRBV10-3 and J usage is TRBJ2-4; TRBD1 matches 7 bases. Germline V gene lookup returns CDR1 ENHRY and CDR2 SYGVKD. The CDR3 is made up of 15 amino acids. After removal of 6 bases from V and 3 bases from J, the junction contained 8 bases not matched to a gene. CDR3 DNA: TGTGCCATCAGCGGAGCCGGGACAGACAAAAACATTCAGTACTTC. It codes for CAISGAGTDKNIQYF.

This clonotype turned up a few times. The rearrangement joins TRBV7-9 to TRBJ2-7, with D possibly being TRBD1 or TRBD2 (5 bases each). The length of the CDR3 is 12 residues. The ends were cut back, 5 bases at V and 10 bases at J, with 15 bases in the middle. Germline lookup yields CDR1 SEHNR and CDR2 FQNEAQ (reference sequence). As DNA, the CDR3 is TGTGCCAGCAGCCGGAGAGGGGATCGACAGTACTTC. Protein sequence: CASSRRGDRQYF.

This chain links TRBV5-4 with TRBJ1-2; TRBD1 matches at 9 bases. Germline loops: CDR1 SGHNT, CDR2 YYREEE (reference sequence). The CDR3 length is 14 residues. V shed 2 bases and J 7 bases; nucleotides not matched to a gene: 6. This CDR3 reads CASSFDRGYGGYTF. The CDR3 DNA follows: TGTGCCAGCAGCTTTGACAGGGGGTATGGTGGCTACACCTTC.

The genes are TRBV6-1 and TRBJ2-7; 7 bases map to TRBD1. V shed 3 bases, J shed 7 bases, and the junction held 3 bases outside the gene matches. Germline V gene sequence: CDR1 MNHNS, CDR2 SASEGT. This CDR3 has 12 amino acids. The CDR3 spells CASSEDRFEQYF. In DNA form, the CDR3 reads TGTGCCAGCAGTGAGGACAGGTTTGAGCAGTACTTC.

This clonotype was picked up a small number of times. This chain joins TRBV12-3 or TRBV12-4 and TRBJ2-1; 7 bases agree with TRBD2. Unmatched junction bases numbered 7, after V lost 5 bases and J lost 0 bases. CDR3 size: 16 residues. The CDR3 bases are TGTGCCAGCAGTGCCTGGCGGGGGAGCTCCTACAATGAGCAGTTCTTC. Translating gives CASSAWRGSSYNEQFF.

This clonotype was counted between two and nine times. One end of the junction varies from germline; a read error may be responsible. J is TRBJ2-3 and V is TRBV7-8; D is uncertain. The CDR3 runs to 10 residues. Germline V gene data show CDR1 as SGHVS and CDR2 as FQNEAQ. The CDR3 bases are TGTGCCACCAGCACAGATACGCAGTATTTT. Protein product: CATSTDTQYF.

The V call is TRBV5-1, the J call TRBJ2-7; maybe TRBD2 (6 bases). Germline-derived CDR1 and CDR2 are SGHRS and YFSETQ. The CDR3 consists of 16 residues. Trimming removed 0 bases at V and 2 bases at J, with 15 bases between. Here the CDR3 reads CASSLEAGGLTYEQYF. The CDR3 DNA follows: TGCGCCAGCAGCTTGGAAGCGGGCGGGCTGACCTACGAGCAGTACTTC.

V is TRBV12-3 or TRBV12-4 and J is TRBJ1-1, with D possibly TRBD1 on 5 matching bases. The CDR3 length is 13 residues. Trimming stripped 3 bases from V and 10 bases from J, with 15 bases between. CDR3 sequence (DNA): TGTGCCAGCAGTTTCGGGACTGTAAGCGCAGCTTTCTTT. This encodes CASSFGTVSAAFF.

This clonotype showed up just a few times. The chain recombines TRBV5-6 with TRBJ2-1; 7 nucleotides line up with TRBD2. The trim removed 5 bases at V and 3 bases at J, leaving 5 bases unmatched. CDR1 and CDR2 (germline): SGHDT, YYEEEE. The CDR3 runs to 14 residues. CDR3 region: CASRSGGGYNEQFF. The CDR3 nucleotides read TGTGCCAGCAGATCGGGGGGAGGCTACAATGAGCAGTTCTTC.

The chain employs TRBV20-1 and TRBJ2-1, with D possibly being TRBD2 (6 bases). Trimming shortened V by 3 bases and J by 8 bases, and 11 bases separated the two germline ends. CDR3 size: 12 residues. Per germline, CDR1 DFQATT and CDR2 SNEGSKA (reference sequence). This CDR3 reads CSASRRRDEQFF. The CDR3 nucleotides are TGCAGTGCTAGTCGCAGGAGGGATGAGCAGTTCTTC.

The chain uses TRBV7-6 and TRBJ1-1; a weak D match, TRBD1 (5 bases). Per germline, CDR1 SGHVS and CDR2 FNYEAQ. The V gene lost 1 base and the J gene lost 5 bases, with 17 bases spanning the gap. The CDR3 has 16 amino acids. This CDR3 is CASSLVPTGGVTEAFF. As DNA, the CDR3 is TGTGCCAGCAGCTTAGTCCCTACGGGGGGGGTTACTGAAGCTTTCTTT.